The next 27 T cell receptor beta chains were all read from a single sample in a study of human T cells and chemical hapten exposure. One entry per CDR3 protein, called by TCRdb with MiXCR from the RACE reads. Here the sample spans 85,000 to 130,000 distinct CDR3 sequences, approximately 12% being singletons. The time point is: pre-sensitization, week 0. Treatment described: therapeutic diphenylcyclopropenone sensitization with weekly scalp DPC. This sample comprised whole blood, obtained in connection with sensitization to the hapten diphenylcyclopropenone (DPC). Every receptor here comes from a woman between 50 and 59 years old with alopecia areata. Some clones in this sample may be carry-over from other donors' samples.

This clonotype has ten or more counts. The chain employs TRBV4-3 and TRBJ1-6, with D unclear. The V end was cut by 1 base, the J end by 6 bases, with 34 bases between. Germline-derived CDR1 and CDR2 are LGHNA and YSLEER. The CDR3 has 23 amino acids. CDR3 loop: CASSQVFVRRGPDPYSFNSPLHF. As DNA, the CDR3 is TGCGCCAGCAGCCAAGTCTTCGTTAGGCGCGGGCCCGATCCATACTCATTTAATTCACCCCTCCACTTT.

There are many counts of this clonotype. The gene calls are TRBV12-3 or TRBV12-4 and TRBJ2-2; 9 bases agree with TRBD2. This CDR3 comprises 17 residues. After removal of 6 bases from V and 0 bases from J, the junction contained 8 bases not matched to a gene. The CDR3 nucleotides are TGTGCCAGCAGCCTTTCTAGCGGGGTCCCGAACACCGGGGAGCTGTTTTTT. Encoded protein: CASSLSSGVPNTGELFF.

CDR3 nucleotide sequence: TGTGCCAGCAGTGATTCGGGACGCTATGGCTACACCTTC. Residues: CASSDSGRYGYTF. The chain links TRBV2 to TRBJ1-2; D may be TRBD1 (5 bases). Trimming left V 3 bases short and J 4 bases short, with 9 bases between. The CDR3 has 13 residues. Germline loops: CDR1 SNHLY, CDR2 FYNNEI.

The rearrangement links TRBV5-6 to TRBJ2-1; D is unresolved. The V end was cut by 4 bases, the J end by 6 bases, with 8 bases between. This CDR3 comprises 12 residues. CDR1 and CDR2 (germline): SGHDT, YYEEEE. CDR3 in amino acids: CASSPDLNEQFF. The DNA for the CDR3 is TGTGCCAGCAGCCCTGACCTCAATGAGCAGTTCTTC.

This clonotype has only a few counts. The chain joins TRBV20-1 to TRBJ2-3; the D is unclear. Trimming removed 3 bases from V and 0 bases from J, with 13 bases in between. This CDR3 comprises 15 residues. Germline CDR1 reads DFQATT; CDR2 reads SNEGSKA (reference sequence). The CDR3 DNA reads TGCAGTGCTAGCCCTGGAGTCCATAGCACAGATACGCAGTATTTT. Amino acids: CSASPGVHSTDTQYF.

The V gene is TRBV7-2, the J gene TRBJ2-3, with unresolved D. From germline, CDR1 is SGHTA and CDR2 FQGNSA. The CDR3 has 15 amino acids. With 1 base removed from V and 0 bases from J, the gap between germline ends came to 8 bases. The CDR3 nucleotides read TGTGCCAGCAGCTTAGTTTTATTTAGCACAGATACGCAGTATTTT. It yields the protein CASSLVLFSTDTQYF.

The rearrangement joins TRBV12-3 or TRBV12-4 to TRBJ2-3, with D possibly TRBD2 on 6 matching bases. CDR3 length: 14 residues. The V end was cut by 6 bases, the J end by 4 bases, with 14 bases between. Here the CDR3 reads CASSPRRGADTQYF. The CDR3 DNA sequence: TGTGCCAGCAGCCCGAGGCGGGGAGCAGATACGCAGTATTTT.

This clonotype was seen many times. J is TRBJ2-7 and V is TRBV5-1; D not certain. Trimming left V 3 bases short and J 12 bases short, with 13 bases between. The CDR3 totals 11 residues. Germline loops: CDR1 SGHRS, CDR2 YFSETQ. The CDR3 loop is CASSSGPVMYF. The CDR3 DNA follows: TGCGCCAGCAGCTCAGGCCCCGTGATGTACTTC.

To note about this clonotype: Possible read error: a much larger clone is one base away. V is TRBV5-6 and J is TRBJ2-1; D gene ambiguous. Germline V gives CDR1 SGHDT, CDR2 YYEEEE. CDR3 length equals 11 residues. The CDR3 loop reads CASSLVVELFF. DNA for the CDR3: TGTGCCAGCAGCTTGGTTGTCGAGCTGTTCTTC.

The table lists this clonotype with many counts. The genes are TRBV14 and TRBJ1-2; no firm D call. The CDR3 covers 13 residues. Germline V CDR1 and CDR2: SGHDN, FVKESK. Trimming took 2 bases from V and 4 from J, leaving 8 bases between them. CDR3 DNA sequence: TGTGCCAGCAGCCAATTATACAGCTATGGCTACACCTTC. Amino acids: CASSQLYSYGYTF. The full variable domain, with the rest looked up from reference TRBV14 and TRBJ1-2, is EAGVTQFPSHSVIEKGQTVTLRCDPISGHDNLYWYRRVMGKEIKFLLHFVKESKQDESGMPNNRFLAERTGGTYSTLKVQPAELEDSGVYFCASSQLYSYGYTFGSGTRLTVV.

The sample holds a few counts of this clonotype. The chain combines TRBV2 with TRBJ1-2, with TRBD1 as a possible D gene (5 bases). The CDR3 runs to 14 residues. The V gene's germline CDR1 is SNHLY and CDR2 FYNNEI. The ends were cut back, 2 bases at V and 4 bases at J, with 11 bases in the middle. The CDR3 DNA follows: TGTGCCAGCAGTGAACTGGGACGGGGCTATGGCTACACCTTC. It specifies CASSELGRGYGYTF. Full variable domain (missing parts from reference TRBV2 and TRBJ1-2): EPEVTQTPSHQVTQMGQEVILRCVPISNHLYFYWYRQILGQKVEFLVSFYNNEISEKSEIFDDQFSVERPDGSNFTLKIRSTKLEDSAMYFCASSELGRGYGYTFGSGTRLTVV.

The chain couples TRBV5-5 to TRBJ2-7, with 7 positions matching TRBD1. Germline CDR1 SGHKS, CDR2 YYEKEE (reference sequence). The CDR3 is made up of 15 amino acids. After removal of 4 bases from V and 3 bases from J, the junction contained 10 bases not matched to a gene. As DNA, the CDR3 is TGTGCCAGCAGCGTCTCCCCGGGACAGAACTACGAGCAGTACTTC. This sequence encodes CASSVSPGQNYEQYF.

The table lists this clonotype with a few counts. CDR3 sequence: CASSLRGNQPQHF. CDR3 DNA: TGTGCCAGCAGTTTAAGGGGCAATCAGCCCCAGCATTTT. V and J are TRBV12-3 or TRBV12-4 and TRBJ1-5; D unclear. Trimming took off 2 bases at V and 2 bases at J, with 4 bases between the two ends. CDR3 length equals 13 residues.

This clonotype has ten or more counts. The chain recombines TRBV7-6 with TRBJ2-6; 12 bases align to TRBD2. CDR3 length equals 18 residues. With V trimmed by 5 bases and J by 0 bases, 5 bases remained unmatched. Germline V gene lookup returns CDR1 SGHVS and CDR2 FNYEAQ. CDR3 in DNA: TGTGCCAGCAGCCTCGGACTAGCGGGGAGCTCTGGGGCCAACGTCCTGACTTTC. This encodes CASSLGLAGSSGANVLTF.

This clonotype was observed a handful of times. The chain carries TRBV2 and TRBJ2-5; the D gene is possibly TRBD2 (6 bases). The CDR3 covers 13 residues. With 7 bases removed from V and 5 bases from J, the gap between germline ends came to 14 bases. Germline assignment: CDR1 SNHLY and CDR2 FYNNEI. The CDR3 is CASIGGGGETQYF. The CDR3 DNA reads as TGTGCCAGCATAGGCGGCGGAGGGGAGACCCAGTACTTC.

The J gene is TRBJ2-5, the V gene TRBV7-2; D gene uncertain. Germline CDR1 is SGHTA and CDR2 is FQGNSA. This CDR3 comprises 15 residues. V was trimmed by 3 bases and J by 1 base, leaving 12 bases between them. CDR3 residues: CASSFNPGFQETQYF. CDR3 nucleotide sequence: TGTGCCAGCAGCTTCAACCCCGGGTTCCAAGAGACCCAGTACTTC.

In its sample, this clonotype was seen a few times. The chain combines TRBV12-3 or TRBV12-4 with TRBJ2-1; the match to TRBD2 covers 11 bases. V shed 7 bases and J 7 bases; nucleotides not matched to a gene: 15. The CDR3 runs to 17 residues. The DNA of the CDR3 is TGTGCCAGCATACAACGTATACTAGCGGGAGAGAATAATGAGCAGTTCTTC. This translates into CASIQRILAGENNEQFF.

This clonotype has only a few counts. This clone may be a read error of a much larger clone one base away. The J gene is TRBJ2-1, the V gene TRBV7-2, with 8 bases identical to TRBD1. Germline values: CDR1 SGHTA, CDR2 FQGNSA. CDR3 length: 15 residues. This chain's CDR3 is CASRTSGGDYNEQLF. The CDR3, as DNA: TGTGCCAGCAGGACTTCAGGGGGCGACTACAATGAGCAGCTCTTC.

This clonotype was detected only a few times. The chain uses TRBV12-3 or TRBV12-4 and TRBJ2-1; D is uncertain. V lost 6 bases, J lost 6 bases, and 9 bases lay in between. The CDR3 totals 12 residues. The CDR3 DNA is TGTGCCAGCAGCCGCCAGCTCAATGAGCAGTTCTTC. Residues: CASSRQLNEQFF.

This clonotype was seen ten or more times. The chain joins TRBV4-3 to TRBJ1-3; D remains ambiguous. The V and J ends lost 1 base and 0 bases respectively, with 13 bases between them. Per the germline V gene, CDR1 is LGHNA and CDR2 is YSLEER. There are 17 residues in the CDR3. This CDR3 is CASSQGQEKFSGNTIYF. The CDR3 DNA sequence: TGCGCCAGCAGCCAAGGTCAGGAAAAATTCTCTGGAAACACCATATATTTT.

A few counts support this clonotype. The rearrangement links TRBV18 to TRBJ1-2; D gene uncertain. There are 16 residues in the CDR3. Trimming shortened V by 2 bases and J by 4 bases, and 17 bases separated the two germline ends. In germline, CDR1 is KGHSH, CDR2 LQKENI. For the CDR3, the DNA is TGTGCCAGCTCACCAAACCGAGGAACCGGCGGCTATGGCTACACCTTC. Its protein product is CASSPNRGTGGYGYTF.

Only a few counts were recorded for this clonotype. V gene TRBV29-1 combines with J gene TRBJ2-7, with TRBD2 identical over 10 bases. The J segment lost 1 base and the V segment lost 4 bases, leaving 1 base of the junction unmatched. This CDR3 is 13 amino acids long. Germline CDR1 is SQVTM and CDR2 is ANQGSEA. The CDR3 here is CSVATSGSYEQYF. DNA of the CDR3: TGCAGCGTTGCGACTAGCGGGTCCTACGAGCAGTACTTC.

V is TRBV6-5 and J is TRBJ1-1; D is ambiguous. The length of the CDR3 is 14 residues. The V and J ends lost 2 bases and 8 bases respectively, with 15 bases between them. Germline V gene lookup returns CDR1 MNHEY and CDR2 SVGAGI. The CDR3 DNA is TGTGCCAGCAGTTACACTACCCGGCAGGCCGAAGCTTTCTTT. Translated: CASSYTTRQAEAFF.

The chain has TRBV7-9 and TRBJ1-5; D is possibly TRBD1 (5 bases). The CDR3 sequence is 14 residues long. Trimming pared 4 bases from V and 1 base from J, leaving 8 bases between. CDR1 is SEHNR, CDR2 FQNEAQ, per germline (reference sequence). CDR3 in amino acids: CASSSDRSNQPQHF. DNA of the CDR3: TGTGCCAGCAGCTCCGACAGAAGCAATCAGCCCCAGCATTTT.

This clonotype was observed a handful of times. CDR3 DNA sequence: TGTGCCAGCAGCCAGGGGACACTTTATCAGCCCCAGCATTTT. It yields the protein CASSQGTLYQPQHF. V usage is TRBV5-5 and J usage is TRBJ1-5; D possibly corresponds to TRBD1 (6 bases). The V gene's germline CDR1 is SGHKS and CDR2 YYEKEE (reference sequence). The length of the CDR3 is 14 residues. V was pared by 4 bases and J by 5 bases, with 13 bases between.

The chain recombines TRBV28 with TRBJ1-1; TRBD1 matches at 12 bases. The CDR3 contains 14 residues. Germline CDR1 and CDR2: MDHEN and SYDVKM. V was pared by 5 bases and J by 9 bases, with 7 bases of the junction left unmatched. CDR3 amino acids: CASSGTGGKFKAFF. In DNA, the CDR3 is TGTGCCAGCAGTGGGACAGGGGGCAAATTTAAAGCTTTCTTT.

This clonotype was detected only a few times. The V gene is TRBV20-1, the J gene TRBJ2-3; 8 bases fit TRBD1. This CDR3 is 16 amino acids long. The germline V gene has CDR1 DFQATT and CDR2 SNEGSKA (reference sequence). The V and J ends lost 1 base and 3 bases, in that order; junction bases with no gene match: 9. CDR3 amino acids: CSARGRTGRRTDTQYF. The DNA for the CDR3 is TGCAGTGCTAGAGGGAGGACAGGGAGGAGGACAGATACGCAGTATTTT.